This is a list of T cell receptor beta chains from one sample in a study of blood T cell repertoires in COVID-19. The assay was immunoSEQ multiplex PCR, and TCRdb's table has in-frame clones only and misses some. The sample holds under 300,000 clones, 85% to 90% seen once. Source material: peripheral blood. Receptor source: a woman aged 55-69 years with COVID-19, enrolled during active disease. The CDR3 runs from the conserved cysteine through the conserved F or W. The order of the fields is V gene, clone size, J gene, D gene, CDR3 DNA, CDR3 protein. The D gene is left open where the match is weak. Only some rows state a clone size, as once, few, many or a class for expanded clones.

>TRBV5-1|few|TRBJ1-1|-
TGCGCCAGCAGCACCAGGGATACTGAAGCTTTCTTT
CASSTRDTEAFF
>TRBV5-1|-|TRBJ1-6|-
TGCGCCAGCAGCCGCTCCGGGACTAGTAGTTCACCCCTCCACTTT
CASSRSGTSSSPLHF
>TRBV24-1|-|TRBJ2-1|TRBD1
TGTGCCACCAGTGAGGGACAGGAGAATGAGCAGTTCTTC
CATSEGQENEQFF
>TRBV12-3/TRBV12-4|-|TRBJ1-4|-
TGTGCCAGCAGGGCCTTACAGGAAAAACTGTTTTTT
CASRALQEKLFF
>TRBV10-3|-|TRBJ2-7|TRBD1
TGTGCCATCGGGGGGACAGGGGCCCCTTTAGAGCAGTACTTC
CAIGGTGAPLEQYF
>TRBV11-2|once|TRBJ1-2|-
TGTGCCAGCAGCCCCCCAGGAATGGCCTATGGCTACACCTTC
CASSPPGMAYGYTF
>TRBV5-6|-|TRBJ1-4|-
TGTGCCAGCAGCTTGATTACCCGGGGGGGTGAAAAACTGTTTTTT
CASSLITRGGEKLFF
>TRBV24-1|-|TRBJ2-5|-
TGTGCCACCAGTGAGGGAGGACAGGTTGGGGAGACCCAGTACTTC
CATSEGGQVGETQYF
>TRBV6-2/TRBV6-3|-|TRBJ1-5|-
TGTGCCAGCAGTGCGTCCAATCAGCCCCAGCATTTT
CASSASNQPQHF
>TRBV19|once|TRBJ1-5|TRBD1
TGTGCCAGTAGTTCATCGACAGGGCCTTTTTATGGTCAGCCCCAGCATTTT
CASSSSTGPFYGQPQHF
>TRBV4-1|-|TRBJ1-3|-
TGCGCCAGCAGCAGTGACAGGACGTTCTCTGGAAACACCATATATTTT
CASSSDRTFSGNTIYF
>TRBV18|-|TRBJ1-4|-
TGTGCCAGCTCACCGGAGGGACGGGAAAAACTGTTTTTT
CASSPEGREKLFF
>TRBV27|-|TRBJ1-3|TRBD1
TGTGCCAGCAGTGACAGGGAGCCGTCCGGAAACACCATATATTTT
CASSDREPSGNTIYF
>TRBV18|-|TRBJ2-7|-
TGTGCCAGCTCACCCACGACAGTCCCCTACGAGCAGTACTTC
CASSPTTVPYEQYF
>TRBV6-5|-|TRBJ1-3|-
TGTGCCAGCACTCGACAGAACTCTGGAAACACCATATATTTT
CASTRQNSGNTIYF
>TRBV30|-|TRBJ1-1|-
TGTGCCTGGAGGCCCGATTCCGGGACTGAAGCTTTCTTT
CAWRPDSGTEAFF
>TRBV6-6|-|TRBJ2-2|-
TGTGCCAGCAGTTACGAAAGGGGCTTGTCCGGGGAGCTGTTTTTT
CASSYERGLSGELFF
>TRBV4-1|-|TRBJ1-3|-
TGCGCCAGCAGCCAAGGGCCGACTCAGGGGAACACCATATATTTT
CASSQGPTQGNTIYF
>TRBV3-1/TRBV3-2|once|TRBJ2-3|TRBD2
TGTGCCAGCAGTGTAGCGGGGACAGATACGCAGTATTTT
CASSVAGTDTQYF
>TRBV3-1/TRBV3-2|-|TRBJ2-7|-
TGTGCCAGCAGCCAAGAAGCCGAGCAGTACTTC
CASSQEAEQYF
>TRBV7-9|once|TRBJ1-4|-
TGTGCCAGCAGCTTTATGCTGGTCCGGACTAATGAAAAACTGTTTTTT
CASSFMLVRTNEKLFF
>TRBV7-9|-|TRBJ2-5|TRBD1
TGTGCCAGCAGCTTAGGGGACAGGGGCAAACAAGAGACCCAGTACTTC
CASSLGDRGKQETQYF
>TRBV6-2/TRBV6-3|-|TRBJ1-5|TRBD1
TGTGCCAGCAGTAAACAGGGGGCCCAGCATTTT
CASSKQGAQHF